This TCR beta chain was sequenced for a study of T cells in localized non-small cell lung cancer. TCRdb's copy holds only in-frame clones and misses some; the assay was immunoSEQ multiplex PCR. This sample yields tens of thousands of clones, of which roughly nine tenths are seen a single time; under 3% belongs to the top ten. About this clone: The antigen remains unidentified.

The study's findings and limits: Detection in adjacent lung was observed for a median roughly 57 of the top 100 tumor clones. T cell clonality was highest in uninvolved adjacent lung, above tumor. There was an association of higher blood T cell density with longer overall survival.

The CDR3 runs to 13 residues. Germline-derived CDR1 and CDR2 are MNHGY and SVAAGI. The V gene lost 2 bases and the J gene lost 1 base, with 5 bases spanning the gap. This TCR derives from a female donor older than 55 with stage I lung adenocarcinoma. The sequencing here drew on peripheral blood, taken before any cancer treatment. V gene TRBV6-9 combines with J gene TRBJ1-1; no reliable D call. The CDR3 here is CASSYNRNTEAFF. The CDR3 nucleotides are TGTGCCAGCAGTTATAACAGGAACACTGAAGCTTTCTTT.